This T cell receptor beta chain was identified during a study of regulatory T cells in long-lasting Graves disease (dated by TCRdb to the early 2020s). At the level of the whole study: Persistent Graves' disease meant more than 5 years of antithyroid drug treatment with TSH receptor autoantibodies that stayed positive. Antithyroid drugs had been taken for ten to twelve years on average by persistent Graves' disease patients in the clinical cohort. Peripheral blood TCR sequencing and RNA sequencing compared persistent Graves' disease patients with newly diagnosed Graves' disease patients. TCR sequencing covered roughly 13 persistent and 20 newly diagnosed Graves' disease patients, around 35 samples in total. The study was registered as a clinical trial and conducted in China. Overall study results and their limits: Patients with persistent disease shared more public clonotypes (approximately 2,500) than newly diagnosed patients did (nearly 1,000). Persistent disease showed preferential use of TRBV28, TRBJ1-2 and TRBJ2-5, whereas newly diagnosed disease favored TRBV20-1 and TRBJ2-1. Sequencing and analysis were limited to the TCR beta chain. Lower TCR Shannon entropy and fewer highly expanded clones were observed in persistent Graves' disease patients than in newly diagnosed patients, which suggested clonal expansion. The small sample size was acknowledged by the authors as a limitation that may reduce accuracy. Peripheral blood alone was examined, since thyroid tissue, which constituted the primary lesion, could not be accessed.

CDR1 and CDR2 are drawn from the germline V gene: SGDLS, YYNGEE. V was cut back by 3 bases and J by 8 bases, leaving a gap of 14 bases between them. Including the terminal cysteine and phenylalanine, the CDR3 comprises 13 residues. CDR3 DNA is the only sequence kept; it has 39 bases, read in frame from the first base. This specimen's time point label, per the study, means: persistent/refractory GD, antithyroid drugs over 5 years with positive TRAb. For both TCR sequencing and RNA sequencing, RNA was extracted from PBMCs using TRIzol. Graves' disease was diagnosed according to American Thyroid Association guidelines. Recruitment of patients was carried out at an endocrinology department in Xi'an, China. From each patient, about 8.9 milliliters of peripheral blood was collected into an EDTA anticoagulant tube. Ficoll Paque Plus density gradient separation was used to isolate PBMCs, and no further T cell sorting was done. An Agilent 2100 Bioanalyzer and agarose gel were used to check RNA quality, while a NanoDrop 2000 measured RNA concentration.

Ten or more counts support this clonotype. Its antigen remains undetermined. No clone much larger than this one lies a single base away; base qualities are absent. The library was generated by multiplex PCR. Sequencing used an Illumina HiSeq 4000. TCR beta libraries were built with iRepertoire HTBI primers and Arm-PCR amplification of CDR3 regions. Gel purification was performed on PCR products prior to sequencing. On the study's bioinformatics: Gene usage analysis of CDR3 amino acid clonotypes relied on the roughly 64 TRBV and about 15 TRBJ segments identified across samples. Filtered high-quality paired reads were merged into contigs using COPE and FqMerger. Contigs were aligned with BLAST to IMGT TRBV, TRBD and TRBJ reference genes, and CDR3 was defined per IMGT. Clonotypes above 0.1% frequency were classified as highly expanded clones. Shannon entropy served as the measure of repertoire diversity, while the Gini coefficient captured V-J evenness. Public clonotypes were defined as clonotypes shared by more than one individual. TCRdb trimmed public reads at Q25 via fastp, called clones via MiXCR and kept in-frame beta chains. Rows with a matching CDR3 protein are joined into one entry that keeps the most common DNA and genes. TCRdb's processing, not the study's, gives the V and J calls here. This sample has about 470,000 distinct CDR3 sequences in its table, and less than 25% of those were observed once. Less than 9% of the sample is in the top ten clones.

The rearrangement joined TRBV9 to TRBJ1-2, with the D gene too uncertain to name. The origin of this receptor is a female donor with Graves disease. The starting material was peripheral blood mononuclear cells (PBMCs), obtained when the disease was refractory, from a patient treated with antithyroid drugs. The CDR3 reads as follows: CASSDLVSGGYTF. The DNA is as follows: TGTGCCAGCAGCGATTTGGTTTCGGGAGGCTACACCTTC. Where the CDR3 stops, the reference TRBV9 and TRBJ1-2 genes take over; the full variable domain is DSGVTQTPKHLITATGQRVTLRCSPRSGDLSVYWYQQSLDQGLQFLIQYYNGEERAKGNILERFSAQQFPDLHSELNLSSLELGDSALYFCASSDLVSGGYTFGSGTRLTVV.